Following are 11 T cell receptor beta chains from one sample sequenced in a study of beta chain features in type 1 diabetes. Findings of the study overall: Type 1 diabetes patients had moderately but significantly shorter TCRB CDR3s in all four CD4+ subsets.

Expressed TCRB transcripts were sequenced, since all the RNA that had been isolated was reverse transcribed. Sequenced by immunoSEQ multiplex PCR; TCRdb stores in-frame clones only, minus some. The sample has about 640,000 clones, over 10% seen once. No antigen has been identified for these receptors. The source material was naive CD4+ T cells from blood. Receptors originate from a man aged 25 to 40 with type 1 diabetes.

The chain has TRBV19 and TRBJ1-2; 9 bases are a match to TRBD1. CDR1 and CDR2 (germline): LNHDA, SQIVND (reference sequence). The V gene end was trimmed by 4 bases and the J gene end by 2 bases; junction bases not matched to a gene: 8. This CDR3 spans 16 amino acids. The chain's CDR3 is CASSNPGQGRNYGYTF. CDR3 bases: TGTGCCAGTAGTAACCCGGGACAGGGACGCAACTATGGCTACACCTTC.

This clone occurred a few times. The CDR3 DNA sequence: TGTGCCAGCAGCTTACTAGCGGGGGGCCTCTCCTACGAGCAGTACTTC. This gives the protein CASSLLAGGLSYEQYF. The rearrangement joins TRBV13 to TRBJ2-7; TRBD2 matches 11 bases. The CDR3 is 16 amino acids. V lost 2 bases and J lost 0; bases outside the gene matches: 3. Germline CDR1 and CDR2: PRHDT and FYEKMQ (reference sequence).

The sample holds a few counts of this clone. The chain links TRBV15 to TRBJ2-4; D might be TRBD2 (6 bases). The germline V and J ends were trimmed by 0 bases and 7 bases, with 16 bases remaining between them. Germline V gene data show CDR1 as LNHNV and CDR2 as YYDKDF (reference sequence). The CDR3 sequence is 16 residues long. The CDR3 is CATSRDRDSRGNIQYF. The DNA of the CDR3 is TGTGCCACCAGCAGAGATCGCGACTCCCGGGGGAACATTCAGTACTTC.

The rearrangement joins TRBV9 to TRBJ1-2; D remains unclear. The germline CDR1 and CDR2 sequences are SGDLS and YYNGEE. The CDR3 totals 13 residues. The V gene lost 7 bases and the J gene lost 7 bases, with 17 bases spanning the gap. The CDR3 region is CASGREGLSGYTF. The CDR3 coding sequence is TGTGCCAGCGGGAGGGAGGGTTTATCTGGCTACACCTTC.

V is TRBV5-5 and J is TRBJ1-1, with D tentatively TRBD1 (5 bases). The V and J ends lost 3 bases and 3 bases respectively, with 15 bases between them. The CDR3 consists of 15 residues. Germline loops: CDR1 SGHKS, CDR2 YYEKEE (reference sequence). The CDR3 nucleotides read TGTGCCAGCAGCTACCTCGGGGGAGGGTACACTGAAGCTTTCTTT. Translating gives CASSYLGGGYTEAFF.

The chain is built from TRBV6-5 and TRBJ1-4; TRBD1 matches at 7 bases. Trimming at V came to 2 bases and at J to 7 bases, leaving 4 bases not matched to a gene. Looked up from germline, CDR1 is MNHEY and CDR2 is SVGAGI. This CDR3 spans 14 amino acids. CDR3 in DNA: TGTGCCAGCAGTTACGGACGACAGGGTGAAAAACTGTTTTTT. Encoded protein: CASSYGRQGEKLFF.

A few counts support this clone. The CDR3 DNA sequence: TGTGCCAGCAGTTACGGCCCTAGCACAGATACGCAGTATTTT. Translating it yields CASSYGPSTDTQYF. The chain recombines TRBV6-5 with TRBJ2-3; D unclear. The germline V gene has CDR1 MNHEY and CDR2 SVGAGI. CDR3 size: 14 residues. V was pared by 2 bases and J by 0 bases, with 6 bases between.

The chain has TRBV5-1 and TRBJ2-7; 7 bases agree with TRBD1. V trimming: 4 bases; J trimming: 4 bases; junction bases outside the gene matches: 11. The CDR3 consists of 15 residues. Germline CDR1 reads SGHRS; CDR2 reads YFSETQ. Here the CDR3 reads CASSNRDSVLYEQYF. The DNA of the CDR3 is TGCGCCAGCAGCAATCGGGACAGCGTCCTATACGAGCAGTACTTC.

This clone was seen a handful of times. This sequence joins TRBV9 and TRBJ2-5, with TRBD1 matching over 12 bases. CDR3 length: 18 amino acids. The ends lost 2 bases at V and 2 bases at J; junction bases unmatched: 10. CDR1 and CDR2 from the germline V gene are SGDLS and YYNGEE. The CDR3 region has the DNA TGTGCCAGCAGCGTCGGGACAGGGGGCGCTTTGGGGCAAGAGACCCAGTACTTC. Translation: CASSVGTGGALGQETQYF.

Only a few counts were recorded for this clone. The chain has TRBV28 and TRBJ1-2; 7 bases are a match to TRBD1. There are 14 residues in the CDR3. Germline V CDR1 and CDR2: MDHEN, SYDVKM. After removal of 4 bases from V and 2 bases from J, the junction contained 4 bases not matched to a gene. CDR3 coding DNA: TGTGCCAGCAGTTCGGCGGGACAGAACTATGGCTACACCTTC. It translates to CASSSAGQNYGYTF.

The chain employs TRBV7-8 and TRBJ1-6, with D possibly TRBD1 on 6 matching bases. CDR1 SGHVS and CDR2 FQNEAQ come from the germline V gene. CDR3 length: 14 amino acids. Trimming removed 3 bases from V and 9 bases from J, with 12 bases in between. The CDR3 nucleotides read TGTGCCAGCAGCTTCGACTCGGGGGCTTCACCCCTCCACTTT. Translating it yields CASSFDSGASPLHF.